This T cell receptor beta chain was sequenced in a study of T cells after yellow fever vaccination. TCR cDNA, made by 5'RACE template switching, carried an added universal primer site and UMIs. One entry per CDR3 protein results from TCRdb running MiXCR on the 5' RACE reads. The sample has roughly 300,000 distinct CDR3 sequences; around 6.8% are singletons. Germline V gene sequence: CDR1 SNHLY, CDR2 FYNNEI. The CDR3 is made up of 14 amino acids. V dropped 4 bases and J dropped 5; count of bases not matched to a gene: 4. Sequenced material: PBMCs, taken around 45 days after the first yellow fever vaccination. The chain uses TRBV2 and TRBJ2-7, with 11 bases identical to TRBD1. This receptor was taken from a man between 18 and 35 years old who received the YFV17D yellow fever vaccine. The CDR3 reads CASSVLGQGDEQYF. CDR3 sequence (DNA): TGTGCCAGCAGTGTTCTGGGACAGGGGGACGAGCAGTACTTC.